The TCR beta chain described here comes from a study of T cell clusters in autoimmune cytopenias. Broader study findings: TRB repertoire shifts in secondary cytopenia and chronic lymphocytic leukemia mostly reflected lymphoma, not autoimmunity.

TRB was amplified by touch-down multiplex PCR, primer pools A and B combined. TCRdb reprocessed the multiplex PCR reads and keeps a single row for each CDR3 protein, giving no DNA. In total, the table holds about 1,100 distinct CDR3 sequences. Each sample's input was roughly 250 ng genomic DNA, approximately 37,500 genome equivalents. CDR1 and CDR2 (germline): DFQATT, SNEGSKA (reference sequence). This CDR3 contains 11 residues. Considering frequency, this clonotype is medium-sized. As yet, its antigen is unknown. The sequence was collected from a human donor with an autoimmune cytopenia or autoimmune hepatitis (not recorded which). This rearrangement joins TRBV20-1 to TRBJ1-6. Specimen: peripheral blood. CDR3 loop: CSAGDLITLHF.